This T cell receptor (beta chain) was sequenced in a study of response to subunit inactivated influenza vaccine. TCRdb ran MiXCR on the RT-PCR reads and lists one entry per CDR3 protein. The top ten hold approximately 10% of the sample, which has about 650,000 distinct CDR3 sequences, 15% to 19% seen once. Study outcomes and limitations: Researchers suggested that each seasonal influenza vaccination recruits few new T cells.

The CDR3 spans 12 residues. V lost 3 bases, J lost 6 bases, and 11 bases lay in between. The V gene's germline CDR1 is DFQATT and CDR2 SNEGSKA (reference sequence). Comment on this clonotype: The antigen remains undetermined.

The sequenced sample was PBMCs from blood, obtained approximately 12 days after vaccination. This TCR was recovered from a man in his fifties who received an inactivated influenza vaccine. The V and J genes are TRBV20-1 and TRBJ2-5, with TRBD1 as a possible D gene (6 bases). This CDR3 reads CSASSRGQTQYF. In nucleotides, the CDR3 is TGCAGTGCTAGTAGCAGGGGACAGACCCAGTACTTC.